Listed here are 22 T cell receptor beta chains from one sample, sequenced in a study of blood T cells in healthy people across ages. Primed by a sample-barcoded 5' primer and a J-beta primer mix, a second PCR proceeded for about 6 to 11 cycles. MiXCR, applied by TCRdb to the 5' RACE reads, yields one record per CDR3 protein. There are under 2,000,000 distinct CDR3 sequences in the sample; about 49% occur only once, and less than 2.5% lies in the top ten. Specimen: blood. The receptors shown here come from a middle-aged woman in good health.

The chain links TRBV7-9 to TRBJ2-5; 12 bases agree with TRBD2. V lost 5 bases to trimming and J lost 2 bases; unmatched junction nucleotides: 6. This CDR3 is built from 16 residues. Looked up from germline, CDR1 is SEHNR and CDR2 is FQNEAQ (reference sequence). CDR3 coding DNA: TGTGCCAGCAGCGCTACTAGCGGGGGGACTCAAGAGACCCAGTACTTC. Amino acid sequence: CASSATSGGTQETQYF.

The CDR3 region has the DNA TGCAGCGTTGTAGCCGTCCTCGGCGAGACCCAGTACTTC. Translating it yields CSVVAVLGETQYF. This rearrangement joins TRBV29-1 to TRBJ2-5; D remains ambiguous. Trimming shortened V by 4 bases and J by 5 bases, and 14 bases separated the two germline ends. Germline-derived CDR1 and CDR2 are SQVTM and ANQGSEA. CDR3 length: 13 amino acids.

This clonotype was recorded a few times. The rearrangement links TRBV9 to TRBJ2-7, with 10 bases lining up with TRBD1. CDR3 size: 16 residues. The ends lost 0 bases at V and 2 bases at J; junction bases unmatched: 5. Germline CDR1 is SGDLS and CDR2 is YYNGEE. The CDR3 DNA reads TGTGCCAGCAGCGTAGCCGAGGACAGGGGGACCTACGAGCAGTACTTC. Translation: CASSVAEDRGTYEQYF.

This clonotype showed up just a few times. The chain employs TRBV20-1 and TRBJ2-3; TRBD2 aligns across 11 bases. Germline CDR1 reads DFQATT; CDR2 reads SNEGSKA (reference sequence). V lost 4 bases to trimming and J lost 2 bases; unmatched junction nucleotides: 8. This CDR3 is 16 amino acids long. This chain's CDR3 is CSAKDPSGGTTDTQYF. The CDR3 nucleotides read TGCAGTGCTAAAGATCCTAGCGGGGGGACCACAGATACGCAGTATTTT.

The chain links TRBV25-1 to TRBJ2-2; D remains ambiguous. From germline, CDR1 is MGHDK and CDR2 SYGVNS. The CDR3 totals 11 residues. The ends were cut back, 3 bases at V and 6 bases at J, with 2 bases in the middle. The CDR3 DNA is TGTGCCAGCAGTGAGTCCGGGGAGCTGTTTTTT. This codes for CASSESGELFF.

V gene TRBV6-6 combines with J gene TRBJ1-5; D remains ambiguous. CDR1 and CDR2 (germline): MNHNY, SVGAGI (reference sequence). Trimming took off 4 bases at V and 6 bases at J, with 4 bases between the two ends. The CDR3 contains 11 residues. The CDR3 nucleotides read TGTGCCAGCAGTTCGGCTCAGCCCCAGCATTTT. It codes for CASSSAQPQHF.

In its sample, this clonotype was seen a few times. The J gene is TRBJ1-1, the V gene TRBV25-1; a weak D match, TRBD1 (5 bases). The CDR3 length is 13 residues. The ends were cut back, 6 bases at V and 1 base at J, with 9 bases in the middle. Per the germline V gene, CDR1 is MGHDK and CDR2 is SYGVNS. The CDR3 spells CASSWDGNTEAFF. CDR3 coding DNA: TGTGCCAGCAGCTGGGACGGGAACACTGAAGCTTTCTTT.

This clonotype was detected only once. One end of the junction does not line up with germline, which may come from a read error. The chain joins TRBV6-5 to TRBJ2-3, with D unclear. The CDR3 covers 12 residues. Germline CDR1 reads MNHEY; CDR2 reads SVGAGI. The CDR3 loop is CASSPQRDAQYF. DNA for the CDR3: TGTGCCAGCAGCCCCCAACGAGATGCGCAGTATTTT.

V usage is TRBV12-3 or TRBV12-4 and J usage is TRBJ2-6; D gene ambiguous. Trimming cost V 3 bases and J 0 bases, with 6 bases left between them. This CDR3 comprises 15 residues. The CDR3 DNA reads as TGTGCCAGCAGTTTCGAGAACTCTGGGGCCAACGTCCTGACTTTC. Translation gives CASSFENSGANVLTF.

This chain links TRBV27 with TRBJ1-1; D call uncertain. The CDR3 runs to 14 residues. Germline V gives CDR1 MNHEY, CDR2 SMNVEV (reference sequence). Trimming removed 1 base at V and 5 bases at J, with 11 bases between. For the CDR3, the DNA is TGTGCCAGCAGTTTATTAGGGTCTGGGACTGAAGCTTTCTTT. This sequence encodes CASSLLGSGTEAFF.

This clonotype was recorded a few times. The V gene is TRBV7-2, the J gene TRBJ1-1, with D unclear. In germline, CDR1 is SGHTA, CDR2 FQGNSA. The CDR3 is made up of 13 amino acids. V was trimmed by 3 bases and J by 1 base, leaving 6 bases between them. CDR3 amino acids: CASSFSTNTEAFF. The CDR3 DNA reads TGTGCCAGCAGCTTCTCGACGAACACTGAAGCTTTCTTT.

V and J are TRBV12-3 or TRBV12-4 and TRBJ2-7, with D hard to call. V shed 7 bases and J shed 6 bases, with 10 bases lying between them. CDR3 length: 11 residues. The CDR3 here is CASKAGTEQYF. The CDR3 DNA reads TGTGCCAGCAAAGCCGGAACCGAGCAGTACTTC.

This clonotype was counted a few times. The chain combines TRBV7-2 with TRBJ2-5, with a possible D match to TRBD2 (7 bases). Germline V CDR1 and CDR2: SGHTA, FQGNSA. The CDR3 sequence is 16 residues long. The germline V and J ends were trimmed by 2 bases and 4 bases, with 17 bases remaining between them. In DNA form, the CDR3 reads TGTGCCAGCAGCTTACTTATTGGGGGGGCCCGAGAGACCCAGTACTTC. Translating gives CASSLLIGGARETQYF.

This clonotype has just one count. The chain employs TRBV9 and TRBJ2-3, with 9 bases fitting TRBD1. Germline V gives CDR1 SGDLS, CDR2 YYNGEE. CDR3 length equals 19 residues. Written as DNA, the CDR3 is TGTACCGGCAGCGTTTCACCCGGGACAGGGACCTCTAGCACAGATACGCAGTATTTT. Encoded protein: CTGSVSPGTGTSSTDTQYF.

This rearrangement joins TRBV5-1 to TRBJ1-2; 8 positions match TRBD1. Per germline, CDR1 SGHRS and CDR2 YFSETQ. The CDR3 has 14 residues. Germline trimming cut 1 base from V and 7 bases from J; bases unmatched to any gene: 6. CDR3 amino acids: CASSLIDRGAGYTF. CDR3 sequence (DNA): TGCGCCAGCAGCTTGATTGACAGGGGAGCTGGCTACACCTTC.

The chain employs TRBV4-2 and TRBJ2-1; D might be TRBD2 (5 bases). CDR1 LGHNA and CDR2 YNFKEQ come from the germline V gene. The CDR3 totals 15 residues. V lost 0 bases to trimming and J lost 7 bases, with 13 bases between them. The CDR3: CASSQESGWPNEQFF. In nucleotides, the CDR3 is TGTGCCAGCAGCCAAGAAAGCGGCTGGCCTAATGAGCAGTTCTTC.

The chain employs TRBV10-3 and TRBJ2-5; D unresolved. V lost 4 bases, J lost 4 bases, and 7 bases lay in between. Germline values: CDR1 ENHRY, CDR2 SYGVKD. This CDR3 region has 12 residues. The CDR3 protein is CAISVGSETQYF. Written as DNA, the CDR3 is TGTGCCATCAGTGTTGGGTCAGAGACCCAGTACTTC.

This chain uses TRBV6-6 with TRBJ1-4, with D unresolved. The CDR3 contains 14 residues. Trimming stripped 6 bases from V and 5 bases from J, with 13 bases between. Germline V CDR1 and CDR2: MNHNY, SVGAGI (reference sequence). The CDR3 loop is CASRPEWGNEKLFF. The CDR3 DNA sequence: TGTGCCAGCAGACCCGAGTGGGGAAATGAAAAACTGTTTTTT.

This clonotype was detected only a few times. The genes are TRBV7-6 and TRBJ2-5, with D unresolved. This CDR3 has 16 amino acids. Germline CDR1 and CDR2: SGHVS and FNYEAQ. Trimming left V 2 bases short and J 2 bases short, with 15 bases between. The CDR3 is CASSLSDSFLQETQYF. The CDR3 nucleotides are TGTGCCAGCAGCTTATCTGATAGTTTTCTACAAGAGACCCAGTACTTC.

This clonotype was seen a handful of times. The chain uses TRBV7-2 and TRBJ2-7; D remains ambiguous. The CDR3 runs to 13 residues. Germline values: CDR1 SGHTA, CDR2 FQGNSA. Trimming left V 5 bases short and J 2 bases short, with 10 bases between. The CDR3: CASSPPSTYEQYF. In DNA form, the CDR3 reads TGTGCCAGCAGCCCCCCGTCTACCTACGAGCAGTACTTC.

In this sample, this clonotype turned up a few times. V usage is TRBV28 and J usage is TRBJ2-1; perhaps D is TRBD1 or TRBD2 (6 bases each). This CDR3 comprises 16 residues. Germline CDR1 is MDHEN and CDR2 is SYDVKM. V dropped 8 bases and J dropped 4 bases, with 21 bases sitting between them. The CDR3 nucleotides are TGTGCCAGCGGCCCTCGGGGGCCCCGCCCGTACAATGAGCAGTTCTTC. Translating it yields CASGPRGPRPYNEQFF.

CDR3 loop: CASSLRFDPRGEQYF. DNA for the CDR3: TGTGCCAGCAGTTTAAGGTTCGACCCCCGGGGCGAGCAGTACTTC. The V gene is TRBV27, the J gene TRBJ2-5, with TRBD2 as a possible D gene (5 bases). The assigned J gene may be wrong: the sequence end matches TRBJ2-7 better. The CDR3 spans 15 residues. Germline-derived CDR1 and CDR2 are MNHEY and SMNVEV (reference sequence).